The 20 T cell receptor beta chains given below trace back to one sample, sequenced in a study of Ad26.COV2.S vaccination and SARS-CoV-2 variants. The method was immunoSEQ multiplex PCR; TCRdb's version includes in-frame clones alone and lacks a portion of them. Seen here are roughly 380,000 clones, about 90% observed once, and the top ten hold roughly 3.9%. This material consisted of peripheral blood, taken after recovery from COVID-19. Receptor source: a human donor who had recovered from COVID-19.

The chain is built from TRBV14 and TRBJ2-1, with D perhaps matching TRBD1 (5 bases). The CDR3 contains 16 residues. V shed 1 base and J shed 3 bases, with 13 bases lying between them. CDR1 and CDR2 (germline): SGHDN, FVKESK. DNA for the CDR3: TGTGCCAGCAGCCAAGGAACCAGGGTTGGCTACAATGAGCAGTTCTTC. Protein sequence: CASSQGTRVGYNEQFF.

The chain employs TRBV24-1 and TRBJ1-5; D not resolved. CDR1 is KGHDR, CDR2 SFDVKD, per germline. The CDR3 sequence is 12 residues long. CDR3 protein: CIRAGMYQPQHF. In DNA form, the CDR3 reads TGTATCCGGGCGGGGATGTATCAGCCCCAGCATTTT.

The rearrangement joins TRBV3-1 (or the pseudogene TRBV3-2) to TRBJ1-2; D is unresolved. Germline V gives CDR1 LGHDT, CDR2 YNNKEL (reference sequence). V was clipped by 0 bases and J by 4 bases, with 12 bases between them. The CDR3 length is 15 residues. CDR3 region: CASSQEGRRGYGYTF. The DNA of the CDR3 is TGTGCCAGCAGCCAAGAGGGCAGGAGAGGCTATGGCTACACCTTC.

This rearrangement joins TRBV2 to TRBJ1-4; D call uncertain. Trimming took off 2 bases at V and 0 bases at J, with 10 bases between the two ends. The germline gives CDR1 SNHLY, CDR2 FYNNEI. The CDR3 consists of 16 residues. This CDR3 is CASSEFGFATNEKLFF. Here the CDR3 DNA reads TGTGCCAGCAGTGAATTTGGATTTGCAACTAATGAAAAACTGTTTTTT.

The rearrangement links TRBV7-9 to TRBJ2-1; possibly TRBD1 for D (6 bases). Trimming pared 5 bases from V and 2 bases from J, leaving 19 bases between. Germline V lookup: CDR1 SEHNR, CDR2 FQNEAQ (reference sequence). The CDR3 runs 17 residues. CDR3 nucleotide sequence: TGTGCCAGCAGCATCGAGCAACGGACAGTTACCTACAATGAGCAGTTCTTC. It yields the protein CASSIEQRTVTYNEQFF.

The chain combines TRBV27 with TRBJ1-5; TRBD1 might be the D (6 bases). Germline V gives CDR1 MNHEY, CDR2 SMNVEV (reference sequence). This CDR3 contains 13 residues. The V and J ends lost 3 bases and 6 bases respectively, with 9 bases between them. The chain's CDR3 is CASSLGGGQPQHF. The CDR3 region has the DNA TGTGCCAGCAGTTTGGGGGGCGGTCAGCCCCAGCATTTT.

The chain is built from TRBV4-3 and TRBJ2-1; 7 bases line up with TRBD2. The CDR3 extends over 16 amino acids. Germline V gives CDR1 LGHNA, CDR2 YSLEER. Trimming removed 1 base from V and 2 bases from J; junction bases left unmatched: 5. For the CDR3, the DNA is TGCGCCAGCAGCCAAGCATGGGGGGGGACCTACAATGAGCAGTTCTTC. This gives the protein CASSQAWGGTYNEQFF.

About this clone: In the same sample, other DNA sequences code for this CDR3. The chain joins TRBV19 to TRBJ2-1; 10 nucleotides match TRBD2. There are 14 residues in the CDR3. Looked up from germline, CDR1 is LNHDA and CDR2 is SQIVND (reference sequence). V gave up 3 bases and J gave up 10 bases; unmatched junction bases: 6. CDR3 sequence reads: CASSMVAGGREQFF. CDR3 in DNA: TGTGCCAGTAGTATGGTAGCGGGGGGACGGGAGCAGTTCTTC. The full variable domain, in which reference TRBV19 and TRBJ2-1 provide the parts outside the CDR3, is DGGITQSPKYLFRKEGQNVTLSCEQNLNHDAMYWYRQDPGQGLRLIYYSQIVNDFQKGDIAEGYSVSREKKESFPLTVTSAQKNPTAFYLCASSMVAGGREQFFGPGTRLTVL.

V is TRBV29-1 and J is TRBJ2-3; 8 bases are a match to TRBD1. V lost 7 bases and J lost 6; bases outside the gene matches: 9. The CDR3 extends over 13 amino acids. Germline V CDR1 and CDR2: SQVTM, ANQGSEA. DNA of the CDR3: TGCAGCGGCTCAACAGGGGGAGGTGATACGCAGTATTTT. It encodes CSGSTGGGDTQYF.

The rearrangement links TRBV2 to TRBJ1-2; 9 bases agree with TRBD1. This CDR3 is built from 16 residues. Per the germline V gene, CDR1 is SNHLY and CDR2 is FYNNEI. Germline trimming cut 6 bases from V and 4 bases from J; bases unmatched to any gene: 12. The CDR3 here is CASSESTGGRGYGYTF. CDR3 sequence (DNA): TGTGCCAGCAGCGAGAGCACAGGGGGCCGGGGCTATGGCTACACCTTC.

The chain links TRBV2 to TRBJ1-1; D is perhaps TRBD1 (5 bases). V was trimmed by 6 bases and J by 4 bases, leaving 27 bases between them. CDR1 and CDR2 (germline): SNHLY, FYNNEI. The CDR3 is 18 amino acids. For the CDR3, the DNA is TGTGCCAGCAGCGAATATAGGGATCCGGGACTCCTTACCACTGAAGCTTTCTTT. Its translation is CASSEYRDPGLLTTEAFF.

The chain joins TRBV2 to TRBJ2-7; D is possibly TRBD1 (6 bases). The CDR3 has 14 amino acids. Per the germline V gene, CDR1 is SNHLY and CDR2 is FYNNEI. V lost 5 bases, J lost 3 bases, and 14 bases lay in between. The CDR3 loop reads CASSFLGTNYEQYF. In nucleotides, the CDR3 is TGTGCCAGCAGTTTCCTTGGGACAAACTACGAGCAGTACTTC. The entire variable domain, with the rest obtained from reference TRBV2 and TRBJ2-7, is as follows: EPEVTQTPSHQVTQMGQEVILRCVPISNHLYFYWYRQILGQKVEFLVSFYNNEISEKSEIFDDQFSVERPDGSNFTLKIRSTKLEDSAMYFCASSFLGTNYEQYFGPGTRLTVT.

Regarding this clone: At the DNA level, this CDR3 is encoded by other sequences in the same sample as well. The CDR3 is CASSYRESTDTQYF. The CDR3 DNA reads as TGTGCCAGCAGTTACAGGGAAAGCACAGATACGCAGTATTTT. The chain recombines TRBV6-5 with TRBJ2-3; no reliable D call. The CDR3 spans 14 residues. Trimming shortened V by 2 bases and J by 0 bases, and 6 bases separated the two germline ends. Germline CDR1 MNHEY, CDR2 SVGAGI.

The chain carries TRBV7-9 and TRBJ1-1; D gene ambiguous. Looked up from germline, CDR1 is SEHNR and CDR2 is FQNEAQ (reference sequence). The CDR3 length is 14 residues. The V gene lost 1 base and the J gene lost 1 base, with 7 bases spanning the gap. CDR3 bases: TGTGCCAGCAGCTTAGTTGCGGGGAACACTGAAGCTTTCTTT. It yields the protein CASSLVAGNTEAFF.

Remarks on this clone: The sample carries other DNA sequences with the same CDR3. The chain links TRBV9 to TRBJ2-7; D is ambiguous. The CDR3 has 13 residues. The V gene's germline CDR1 is SGDLS and CDR2 YYNGEE. V lost 0 bases and J 0 bases, leaving 4 bases between the germline ends. CDR3: CASSVGLSYEQYF. The CDR3 DNA is TGTGCCAGCAGCGTAGGACTCTCCTACGAGCAGTACTTC.

V is TRBV29-1 and J is TRBJ2-7, with 7 bases lining up with TRBD1. Germline V gene lookup returns CDR1 SQVTM and CDR2 ANQGSEA. The CDR3 contains 16 residues. With 0 bases clipped from V and 1 base from J, the junction kept 9 bases outside the gene matches. The DNA of the CDR3 is TGCAGCGTTGAAGAACAGGAGACAGGGCTATCCTACGAGCAGTACTTC. Protein sequence: CSVEEQETGLSYEQYF.

The chain combines TRBV11-2 with TRBJ2-7, with D unclear. V was trimmed by 5 bases and J by 0 bases, leaving 14 bases between them. The CDR3 sequence is 15 residues long. The germline gives CDR1 SGHAT, CDR2 FQNNGV. The CDR3 protein is CASSPSWGSSYEQYF. The DNA of the CDR3 is TGTGCCAGCAGCCCAAGCTGGGGAAGCTCCTACGAGCAGTACTTC.

The chain recombines TRBV7-9 with TRBJ1-5, with D maybe TRBD1 (6 bases). The CDR3 is 13 amino acids. Germline V gene data show CDR1 as SEHNR and CDR2 as FQNEAQ (reference sequence). V lost 1 base and J 7 bases, leaving 8 bases between the germline ends. The DNA of the CDR3 is TGTGCCAGCAGCTTAGACAGGGACCAGCCCCAGCATTTT. Its protein is CASSLDRDQPQHF.

The chain couples TRBV6-2 or TRBV6-3 to TRBJ2-5; 8 positions match TRBD1. Unmatched junction bases numbered 1, after V lost 5 bases and J lost 5 bases. The germline CDR1 and CDR2 sequences are MNHEY and SVGEGT. There are 12 residues in the CDR3. In DNA, the CDR3 is TGTGCCAGCAGTCGACAGGGGGAGACCCAGTACTTC. The encoded protein is CASSRQGETQYF.

V gene TRBV18 combines with J gene TRBJ1-5; 7 bases map to TRBD1. Germline CDR1 KGHSH, CDR2 LQKENI. The V and J ends lost 0 bases and 4 bases, in that order; junction bases with no gene match: 6. This CDR3 is built from 16 residues. Here the CDR3 DNA reads TGTGCCAGCTCACCACCGGGACAGAGCCTTAATCAGCCCCAGCATTTT. It specifies CASSPPGQSLNQPQHF.